This T cell receptor (beta chain) was obtained from a study of control samples from healthy donors and cancer patients. Germline assignment: CDR1 MDHEN and CDR2 SYDVKM. Trimming left V 2 bases short and J 0 bases short, with 8 bases between. This CDR3 comprises 15 residues. Assay used: immunoSEQ multiplex PCR; TCRdb lists only in-frame clones, some missing. The table has about 130,000 clones, about 90% seen once. Sequencing was performed on blood. The sequence was collected from a man aged 18 to 30 in good health. V usage is TRBV28 and J usage is TRBJ1-3, with unresolved D. Here the CDR3 DNA reads TGTGCCAGCAGTTTACCGATGTCCTCTGGAAACACCATATATTTT. Translated: CASSLPMSSGNTIYF.